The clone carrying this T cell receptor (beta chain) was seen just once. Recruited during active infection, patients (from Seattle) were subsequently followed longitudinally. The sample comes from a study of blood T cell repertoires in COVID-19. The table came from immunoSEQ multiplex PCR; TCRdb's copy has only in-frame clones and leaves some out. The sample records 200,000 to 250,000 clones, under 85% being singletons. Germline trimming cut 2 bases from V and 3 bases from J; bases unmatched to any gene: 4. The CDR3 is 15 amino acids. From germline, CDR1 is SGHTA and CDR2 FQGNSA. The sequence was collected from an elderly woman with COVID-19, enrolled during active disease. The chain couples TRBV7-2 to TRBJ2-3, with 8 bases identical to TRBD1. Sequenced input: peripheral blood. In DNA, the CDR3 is TGTGCCAGCAGCTTACAGGGGGCTGGTACAGATACGCAGTATTTT. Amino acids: CASSLQGAGTDTQYF.